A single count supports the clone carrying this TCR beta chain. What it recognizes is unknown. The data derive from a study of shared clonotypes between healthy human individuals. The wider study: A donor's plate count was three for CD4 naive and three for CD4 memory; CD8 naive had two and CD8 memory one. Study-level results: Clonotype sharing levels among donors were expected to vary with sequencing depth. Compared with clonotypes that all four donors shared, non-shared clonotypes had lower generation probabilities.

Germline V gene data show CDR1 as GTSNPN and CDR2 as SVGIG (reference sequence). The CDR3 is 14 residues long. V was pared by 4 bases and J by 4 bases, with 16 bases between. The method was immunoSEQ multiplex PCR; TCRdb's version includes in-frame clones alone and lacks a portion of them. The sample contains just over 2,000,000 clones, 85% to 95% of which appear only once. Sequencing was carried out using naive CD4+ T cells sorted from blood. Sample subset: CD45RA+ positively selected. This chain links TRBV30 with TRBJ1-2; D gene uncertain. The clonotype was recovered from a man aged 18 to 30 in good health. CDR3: CAWTLGSTIYGYTF. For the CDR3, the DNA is TGTGCCTGGACCCTTGGCAGTACCATCTATGGCTACACCTTC.